These T cell receptor beta chains were read from a single sample in a study of blood T cell repertoires in COVID-19. Profiled with immunoSEQ multiplex PCR; TCRdb holds only in-frame clones, not every one. The profile shows 90,000 to 120,000 clones, 84% of them singletons. What was sequenced was peripheral blood. These receptors were taken from a human donor in a cohort sampled during active COVID-19. CDR3s include the opening cysteine and the closing phenylalanine or tryptophan. The D gene is left open where the match is weak. Expanded clones are given a class, and other clones once, few, many or no size at all.

V: TRBV19
J: TRBJ2-1
D: TRBD2
size: .
CDR3: CASSIAGVGNEQFF
DNA: TGTGCCAGTAGTATTGCGGGAGTCGGCAATGAGCAGTTCTTC

V: TRBV6-6
J: TRBJ2-5
D: .
size: .
CDR3: CASSYSVATQETQYF
DNA: TGTGCCAGCAGTTACTCGGTAGCGACCCAAGAGACCCAGTACTTC

V: TRBV10-3
J: TRBJ1-2
D: TRBD1
size: .
CDR3: CAISDGTAWRNYGYTF
DNA: TGTGCCATCAGTGACGGGACAGCATGGCGTAACTATGGCTACACCTTC

V: TRBV28
J: TRBJ2-3
D: .
size: .
CDR3: CASSPYRDRTDTQYF
DNA: TGTGCCAGCAGTCCCTACAGGGATAGGACAGATACGCAGTATTTT

V: TRBV7-2
J: TRBJ1-1
D: .
size: .
CDR3: CASSLVMGVGGTEAFF
DNA: TGTGCCAGCAGCTTAGTAATGGGGGTAGGGGGCACTGAAGCTTTCTTT

V: TRBV4-2
J: TRBJ2-3
D: TRBD2
size: .
CDR3: CASSPGLAEGTDTQYF
DNA: TGTGCCAGCAGCCCAGGACTAGCCGAGGGCACAGATACGCAGTATTTT

V: TRBV6-2/TRBV6-3
J: TRBJ2-1
D: TRBD2
size: .
CDR3: CASSWGLAGANEQFF
DNA: TGTGCCAGCAGTTGGGGACTAGCGGGAGCGAATGAGCAGTTCTTC

V: TRBV11-2
J: TRBJ1-1
D: TRBD1
size: .
CDR3: CASSPRQGMNTEAFF
DNA: TGTGCCAGCAGCCCCCGACAGGGAATGAACACTGAAGCTTTCTTT

V: TRBV29-1
J: TRBJ1-4
D: .
size: .
CDR3: CSASPGGSREKLFF
DNA: TGCAGCGCTAGCCCGGGGGGCTCAAGGGAAAAACTGTTTTTT

V: TRBV19
J: TRBJ2-5
D: TRBD2
size: .
CDR3: CASSLAGVWETQYF
DNA: TGTGCCAGTAGTCTAGCGGGAGTGTGGGAGACCCAGTACTTC

V: TRBV5-4
J: TRBJ2-3
D: TRBD2
size: .
CDR3: CASSFGGLAGGSTDTQYF
DNA: TGTGCCAGCAGCTTCGGCGGACTAGCGGGAGGGAGCACAGATACGCAGTATTTT

V: TRBV19
J: TRBJ1-5
D: .
size: few
CDR3: CASSSGPVGQPQHF
DNA: TGTGCCAGTAGTAGCGGGCCGGTGGGGCAGCCCCAGCATTTT

V: TRBV19
J: TRBJ1-1
D: TRBD1
size: .
CDR3: CASSLQGASTEAFF
DNA: TGTGCCAGTAGTCTACAGGGGGCGAGCACTGAAGCTTTCTTT

V: TRBV20-1
J: TRBJ2-3
D: TRBD1
size: .
CDR3: CSASLSPGQGWTDTQYF
DNA: TGCAGTGCTAGTCTCTCACCGGGACAGGGCTGGACAGATACGCAGTATTTT

V: TRBV6-5
J: TRBJ1-4
D: .
size: .
CDR3: CASSFHRDMFF
DNA: TGTGCCAGCAGTTTCCACAGGGATATGTTTTTT

V: TRBV20-1
J: TRBJ2-1
D: TRBD2
size: .
CDR3: CSASHYGTSGSHEQFF
DNA: TGCAGTGCTAGTCATTACGGGACTAGCGGGAGTCATGAGCAGTTCTTC

V: TRBV18
J: TRBJ2-1
D: TRBD2
size: once
CDR3: CASSPTGGDNEQFF
DNA: TGTGCCAGCTCACCAACGGGAGGGGATAATGAGCAGTTCTTC

V: TRBV18
J: TRBJ1-3
D: .
size: .
CDR3: CASSFKQGSGNTIYF
DNA: TGTGCCAGCTCGTTCAAGCAGGGCTCTGGAAACACCATATATTTT

V: TRBV3-1/TRBV3-2
J: TRBJ2-1
D: TRBD2
size: .
CDR3: CASDASGSREQFF
DNA: TGTGCCAGCGACGCTAGCGGGAGTCGGGAGCAGTTCTTC

V: TRBV28
J: TRBJ2-3
D: TRBD2
size: .
CDR3: CATTPGRTSGIDTQYF
DNA: TGTGCCACCACCCCGGGCCGGACTAGCGGGATAGATACGCAGTATTTT

V: TRBV19
J: TRBJ2-2
D: TRBD1
size: .
CDR3: CASSTPGGGTGELFF
DNA: TGTGCCAGTAGTACCCCAGGGGGCGGAACCGGGGAGCTGTTTTTT

V: TRBV27
J: TRBJ1-1
D: TRBD1
size: .
CDR3: CASSRQGRTEAFF
DNA: TGTGCCAGCAGTCGACAGGGGCGGACTGAAGCTTTCTTT

V: TRBV28
J: TRBJ1-5
D: .
size: few
CDR3: CASSFSGSGNQPQHF
DNA: TGTGCCAGCAGTTTTTCCGGGTCAGGCAATCAGCCCCAGCATTTT

V: TRBV11-2
J: TRBJ2-5
D: TRBD1
size: .
CDR3: CASSYNYRGQGIQETQYF
DNA: TGTGCCAGCAGCTACAACTACAGGGGACAGGGGATTCAAGAGACCCAGTACTTC

V: TRBV18
J: TRBJ2-3
D: TRBD2
size: .
CDR3: CASSPPGLAGGLSTDTQYF
DNA: TGTGCCAGCTCACCACCGGGACTAGCGGGAGGCCTTAGCACAGATACGCAGTATTTT

V: TRBV7-9
J: TRBJ1-6
D: .
size: few
CDR3: CASSSDSDNSPLHF
DNA: TGTGCCAGCAGCTCGGACAGTGATAATTCACCCCTCCACTTT

V: TRBV30
J: TRBJ1-6
D: TRBD1
size: .
CDR3: CAWTGQGRNSPLHF
DNA: TGTGCCTGGACTGGACAGGGGCGGAATTCACCCCTCCACTTT

V: TRBV30
J: TRBJ1-4
D: TRBD1
size: .
CDR3: CAWSQLSGGVGKLFF
DNA: TGTGCCTGGAGCCAGCTTTCAGGGGGAGTAGGAAAACTGTTTTTT